These T cell receptor beta chains were read from a single sample in a study of T cell responses to AZD1222 COVID-19 vaccine. Using immunoSEQ multiplex PCR, the repertoire was profiled, and TCRdb retains in-frame clones only, with some absent. This sample has about 170,000 clones, with about nine tenths found just once. This sample comprised peripheral blood, obtained on day 0 of AZD1222 vaccination. Every receptor here comes from an adult in good health. Both conserved end residues are part of each CDR3. The D gene is left open where the match is weak. Only some rows state a clone size, as once, few, many or a class for expanded clones.

v_call	cdr3_length	d_call	j_call	clone_size	cdr3_aa	cdr3_nt
TRBV2	13	NA	TRBJ1-1	NA	CASSEWRNTEAFF	TGTGCCAGCAGTGAATGGAGGAACACTGAAGCTTTCTTT
TRBV4-2	16	NA	TRBJ1-4	NA	CASSQGGDTRVEKLFF	TGTGCCAGCAGCCAAGGTGGAGACACGAGAGTTGAAAAACTGTTTTTT
TRBV5-1	14	NA	TRBJ2-7	NA	CASSLDTPNYEQYF	TGCGCCAGCAGCTTGGATACACCGAACTACGAGCAGTACTTC
TRBV28	14	NA	TRBJ1-1	NA	CASRFGTTSTEAFF	TGTGCCAGCAGATTTGGGACAACCAGCACTGAAGCTTTCTTT
TRBV4-3	16	NA	TRBJ1-1	NA	CASSQDSFGMNTEAFF	TGCGCCAGCAGCCAAGATTCCTTCGGGATGAACACTGAAGCTTTCTTT
TRBV5-1	14	TRBD1	TRBJ1-5	once	CASSLAPGGQPQHF	TGCGCCAGCAGCTTGGCCCCAGGGGGTCAGCCCCAGCATTTT
TRBV7-6	17	TRBD1	TRBJ2-3	once	CASSFTGTGYSTDTQYF	TGTGCCAGCAGCTTTACCGGGACAGGGTACAGCACAGATACGCAGTATTTT
TRBV19	16	TRBD2	TRBJ2-1	NA	CASSMLSGTSFDEQFF	TGTGCCAGTAGTATGTTGAGTGGGACTAGCTTCGATGAGCAGTTCTTC
TRBV13	17	NA	TRBJ2-6	NA	CASSLGPPGAGANVLTF	TGTGCCAGCAGCTTAGGCCCCCCAGGGGCTGGGGCCAACGTCCTGACTTTC
TRBV10-3	15	NA	TRBJ2-7	NA	CAISAGSRAGYEQYF	TGTGCCATCAGTGCAGGCAGCAGGGCTGGATACGAGCAGTACTTC
TRBV19	15	TRBD1	TRBJ2-7	NA	CASSTSGTGSYEQYF	TGTGCCAGTAGTACCTCCGGGACAGGATCCTACGAGCAGTACTTC
TRBV18	14	TRBD1	TRBJ2-7	NA	CASSLGQGTYEQYF	TGTGCCAGCTCACTGGGACAGGGGACCTACGAGCAGTACTTC
TRBV5-4	15	NA	TRBJ1-1	NA	CASSLDGYPNTEAFF	TGTGCCAGCAGCTTGGATGGGTACCCGAACACTGAAGCTTTCTTT
TRBV7-6	17	NA	TRBJ2-3	NA	CASSLRPGPPVADTQYF	TGTGCCAGCAGCCTACGACCGGGCCCCCCAGTCGCAGATACGCAGTATTTT
TRBV5-1	13	TRBD1	TRBJ1-2	once	CASSGTDRSGYTF	TGCGCCAGCAGCGGGACAGACCGGAGCGGCTACACCTTC
TRBV7-3	16	NA	TRBJ2-3	NA	CASSFNTLGPTDTQYF	TGTGCCAGCAGCTTTAATACGTTGGGGCCCACAGATACGCAGTATTTT
TRBV18	15	TRBD1	TRBJ2-5	NA	CASSRNRDSQETQYF	TGTGCCAGCTCACGAAACCGGGACAGCCAAGAGACCCAGTACTTC
TRBV2	14	NA	TRBJ1-5	NA	CASNAGGGNQPQHF	TGTGCCAGCAACGCGGGGGGGGGCAATCAGCCCCAGCATTTT
TRBV6-5	15	NA	TRBJ1-4	NA	CASSRKAGQREKLFF	TGTGCCAGCAGTCGCAAGGCGGGCCAGCGGGAAAAACTGTTTTTT
TRBV28	14	TRBD1	TRBJ2-7	few	CASLAGGVIYEQYF	TGTGCCAGCCTTGCAGGGGGCGTTATCTACGAGCAGTACTTC
TRBV6-5	16	TRBD1	TRBJ1-2	NA	CASSYPLTGLHYGYTF	TGTGCCAGCAGTTACCCTTTGACAGGGTTACACTATGGCTACACCTTC
TRBV19	13	NA	TRBJ1-5	NA	CASSMGGTQPQHF	TGTGCCAGTAGTATGGGAGGGACTCAGCCCCAGCATTTT
TRBV4-1	13	NA	TRBJ1-1	NA	CASSQDGGGKAFF	TGCGCCAGCAGCCAAGACGGGGGAGGGAAAGCTTTCTTT
TRBV11-3	18	TRBD1	TRBJ1-2	NA	CASSSRTGWPRIRHGYTF	TGTGCCAGCAGCTCCCGGACAGGGTGGCCTAGGATTCGGCATGGCTACACCTTC
TRBV5-1	13	TRBD1	TRBJ1-2	NA	CASSEDRGTGYTF	TGCGCCAGCAGTGAGGACAGGGGGACGGGCTACACCTTC
TRBV7-2	16	NA	TRBJ2-5	NA	CASSLTGAGVWETQYF	TGTGCCAGCAGCTTAACCGGGGCAGGCGTTTGGGAGACCCAGTACTTC
TRBV5-1	14	NA	TRBJ2-2	NA	CASSLGANTGELFF	TGCGCCAGCAGCCTGGGAGCGAACACCGGGGAGCTGTTTTTT
TRBV28	13	NA	TRBJ1-4	NA	CASCAGGNEKLFF	TGTGCCAGCTGCGCGGGAGGGAATGAAAAACTGTTTTTT
TRBV7-8	13	NA	TRBJ1-2	NA	CASSPGTDYGYTF	TGTGCCAGCAGCCCAGGGACCGATTATGGCTACACCTTC
TRBV2	14	NA	TRBJ1-1	NA	CASRGSTGNTEAFF	TGTGCCAGCAGGGGCTCGACAGGGAACACTGAAGCTTTCTTT
TRBV5-1	13	NA	TRBJ2-7	NA	CASSLGRGLEQYF	TGCGCCAGCAGCTTGGGGCGGGGGCTCGAGCAGTACTTC
TRBV7-2	17	NA	TRBJ2-7	NA	CASSPAFRQEVSYEQYF	TGTGCCAGCAGCCCCGCCTTTAGACAGGAGGTGTCCTACGAGCAGTACTTC
TRBV9	14	NA	TRBJ1-5	NA	CASSVGSHNQPQHF	TGTGCCAGCAGCGTAGGGAGCCACAATCAGCCCCAGCATTTT
TRBV10-1	14	TRBD1	TRBJ1-5	once	CASSPGQVNQPQHF	TGCGCCAGCAGTCCGGGACAGGTAAATCAGCCCCAGCATTTT
TRBV4-1	14	NA	TRBJ2-7	NA	CASSPLGAGYEQYF	TGCGCCAGCAGCCCTCTCGGGGCCGGGTACGAGCAGTACTTC
TRBV13	14	NA	TRBJ2-2	NA	CASSLGRDTGELFF	TGTGCCAGCAGCTTAGGCAGGGACACCGGGGAGCTGTTTTTT
TRBV10-3	13	NA	TRBJ2-3	once	CAISEAPESTQYF	TGTGCCATCAGTGAGGCCCCTGAGTCTACGCAGTATTTT
TRBV4-2	15	NA	TRBJ2-2	NA	CASSQREGNTGELFF	TGTGCCAGCAGCCAACGTGAGGGGAACACCGGGGAGCTGTTTTTT
TRBV6-6	13	NA	TRBJ2-3	NA	CASSPEGTDTQYF	TGTGCCAGCAGTCCAGAGGGCACAGATACGCAGTATTTT
TRBV28	15	TRBD1	TRBJ1-1	NA	CASSSTGAVNTEAFF	TGTGCCAGCAGTTCCACAGGGGCCGTGAACACTGAAGCTTTCTTT
TRBV6-5	15	NA	TRBJ1-1	NA	CASRYSTRMNTEAFF	TGTGCCAGCAGATATAGCACGCGAATGAACACTGAAGCTTTCTTT
TRBV9	16	TRBD1	TRBJ1-1	few	CASSVAPQGANTEAFF	TGTGCCAGCAGCGTAGCCCCGCAGGGGGCCAACACTGAAGCTTTCTTT
TRBV28	15	NA	TRBJ2-3	NA	CASNPMQESTDTQYF	TGTGCCAGCAACCCTATGCAGGAAAGCACAGATACGCAGTATTTT
TRBV2	15	NA	TRBJ1-5	NA	CASRRWGNSNQPQHF	TGTGCCAGCAGGAGGTGGGGGAATAGCAATCAGCCCCAGCATTTT
TRBV18	13	NA	TRBJ2-2	NA	CASSHREAGELFF	TGTGCCAGCTCTCACAGGGAAGCCGGGGAGCTGTTTTTT
TRBV29-1	12	TRBD2	TRBJ2-2	NA	CSVEREGGELFF	TGCAGCGTTGAGCGGGAGGGCGGGGAGCTGTTTTTT
TRBV4-1	14	NA	TRBJ1-2	NA	CASSQVFEDSGYTF	TGCGCCAGCAGCCAAGTATTTGAGGACTCTGGCTACACCTTC
TRBV19	15	NA	TRBJ1-1	NA	CASHSQTNLNTEAFF	TGTGCCAGTCACAGCCAAACTAACCTAAACACTGAAGCTTTCTTT
TRBV21-1	15	NA	TRBJ2-7	NA	CATCITTRGYYEQYF	TGTGCCACCTGTATTACCACCAGGGGCTACTACGAGCAGTACTTC
TRBV4-1	14	NA	TRBJ1-5	NA	CASSQGDNYQPQHF	TGCGCCAGCAGCCAAGGGGACAACTATCAGCCCCAGCATTTT
TRBV18	15	TRBD1	TRBJ1-1	few	CASSLSGGELTEAFF	TGTGCCAGCTCACTGTCAGGGGGCGAACTAACTGAAGCTTTCTTT